The clone carrying this T cell receptor beta chain was found once. The table came from immunoSEQ multiplex PCR; TCRdb's copy has only in-frame clones and leaves some out. This sample has around 67,000 clones, with over 90% found just once. The data stem from a study of shared T cell receptors in the human thymus. The germline gives CDR1 DFQATT, CDR2 SNEGSKA (reference sequence). The CDR3 is made up of 11 amino acids. Deletions cut 0 bases from V and 3 bases from J, with 2 bases between. The TCR sequence derives from a human donor. V gene TRBV20-1 combines with J gene TRBJ2-5, with D hard to call. Input material: thymocytes. CDR3 DNA: TGCAGTGCTAGAGATAAAGAGACCCAGTACTTC. The encoded protein is CSARDKETQYF.